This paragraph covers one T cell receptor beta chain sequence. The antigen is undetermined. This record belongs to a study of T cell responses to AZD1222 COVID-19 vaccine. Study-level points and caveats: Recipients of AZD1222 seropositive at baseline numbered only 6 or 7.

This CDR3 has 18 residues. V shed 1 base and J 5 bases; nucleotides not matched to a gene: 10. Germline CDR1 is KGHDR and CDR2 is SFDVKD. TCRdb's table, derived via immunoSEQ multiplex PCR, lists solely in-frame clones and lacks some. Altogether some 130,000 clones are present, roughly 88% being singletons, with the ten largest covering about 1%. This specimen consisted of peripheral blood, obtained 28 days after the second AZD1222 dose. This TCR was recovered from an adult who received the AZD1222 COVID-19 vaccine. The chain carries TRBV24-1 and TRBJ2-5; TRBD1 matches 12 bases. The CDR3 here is CATSDFPPGTGGGETQYF. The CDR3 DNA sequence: TGTGCCACCAGTGATTTTCCCCCCGGGACAGGGGGCGGTGAGACCCAGTACTTC.